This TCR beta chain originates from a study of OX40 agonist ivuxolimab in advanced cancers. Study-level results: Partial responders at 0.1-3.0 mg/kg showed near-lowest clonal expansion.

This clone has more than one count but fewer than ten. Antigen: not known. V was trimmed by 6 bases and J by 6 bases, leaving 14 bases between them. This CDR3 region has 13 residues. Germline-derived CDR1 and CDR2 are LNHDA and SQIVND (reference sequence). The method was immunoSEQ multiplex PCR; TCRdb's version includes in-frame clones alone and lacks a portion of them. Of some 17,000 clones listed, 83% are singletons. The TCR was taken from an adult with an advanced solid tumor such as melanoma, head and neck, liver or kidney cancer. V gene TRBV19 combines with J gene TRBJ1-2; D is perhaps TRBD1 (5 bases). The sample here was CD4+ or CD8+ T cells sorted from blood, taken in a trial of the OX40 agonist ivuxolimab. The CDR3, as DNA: TGTGCCAGTAGAAGTCAGGGAAATGATGGCTACACCTTC. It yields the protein CASRSQGNDGYTF.